One and the same sample provided the 7 T cell receptor beta chains below, sequenced in a study of response to subunit inactivated influenza vaccine. TCRdb analysed the RT-PCR reads with MiXCR anew, one entry per CDR3 protein. This sample carries approximately 680,000 distinct CDR3 sequences, more than 15% of them seen once, and the ten largest clones take roughly 10%. The starting material was PBMCs from blood, obtained approximately 13 days after vaccination. These receptors came from a man between 45 and 60 years old who received an inactivated influenza vaccine.

This clonotype was seen repeatedly, ten times or more. The rearrangement links TRBV5-1 to TRBJ1-3; 9 bases fit TRBD1. This CDR3 region has 17 residues. CDR1 SGHRS and CDR2 YFSETQ come from the germline V gene. The J segment lost 2 bases and the V segment lost 0 bases, leaving 6 bases of the junction unmatched. The CDR3 sequence is CASSLDHRGQAGNTIYF. In DNA, the CDR3 is TGCGCCAGCAGCTTGGATCACAGGGGGCAAGCTGGAAACACCATATATTTT.

This clonotype was detected a few times. The DNA of the CDR3 is TGTGCCAGCTCCGGGGGGGAGGTCTATGGCTACACCTTC. As protein: CASSGGEVYGYTF. The chain has TRBV6-6 and TRBJ1-2, with D perhaps TRBD1 (5 bases). CDR1 and CDR2 from the germline V gene are MNHNY and SVGAGI (reference sequence). The CDR3 totals 13 residues. Trimming stripped 8 bases from V and 4 bases from J, with 14 bases between.

DNA for the CDR3: TGTGCCAGCAGCTTCCCCACAGGGATAGAAGAGACCCAGTACTTC. Protein product: CASSFPTGIEETQYF. The chain joins TRBV7-8 to TRBJ2-5; TRBD1 is a possible D gene (6 bases). This CDR3 is built from 15 residues. CDR1 is SGHVS, CDR2 FQNEAQ, per germline. Trimming took off 3 bases at V and 3 bases at J, with 14 bases between the two ends.

The V call is TRBV25-1, the J call TRBJ2-5; D may match TRBD1 or TRBD2 (6 bases each). V dropped 7 bases and J dropped 4 bases, with 13 bases sitting between them. CDR3 length: 13 amino acids. Germline V lookup: CDR1 MGHDK, CDR2 SYGVNS. The CDR3 DNA is TGTGCCAGCACCGGGGGCGTTGTAGAGACCCAGTACTTC. It codes for CASTGGVVETQYF.

A few counts support this clonotype. V and J are TRBV20-1 and TRBJ2-5; 15 nucleotides align to TRBD2. Losses at the gene ends were 4 bases for V and 4 bases for J; bases not matched to a gene: 10. CDR3 length: 17 residues. In germline, CDR1 is DFQATT, CDR2 SNEGSKA (reference sequence). In DNA form, the CDR3 reads TGCAGTGCTACTAGGACTAGCGGGGGGGCGAGAGGAGAGACCCAGTACTTC. Protein sequence: CSATRTSGGARGETQYF.

This chain links TRBV15 with TRBJ2-2; D is unresolved. The CDR3 runs to 14 residues. Trimming left V 4 bases short and J 6 bases short, with 12 bases between. Germline V CDR1 and CDR2: LNHNV, YYDKDF (reference sequence). The CDR3 here is CATSTRFSSGELFF. The CDR3 coding sequence is TGTGCCACCAGCACCCGTTTTAGCTCCGGGGAGCTGTTTTTT.

CDR3 nucleotides: TGTGCCAGCAGCTACACTAGCGGGACCTACGAGCAGTACTTC. This encodes CASSYTSGTYEQYF. This chain joins TRBV7-2 and TRBJ2-7, with 10 bases aligning to TRBD2. Trimming cost V 4 bases and J 2 bases; bases outside gene matches: 2. CDR1 and CDR2 from the germline V gene are SGHTA and FQGNSA. There are 14 residues in the CDR3.